The 20 T cell receptor beta chains presented below share a single source sample, sequenced in a study of T cells after yellow fever vaccination. TCRdb re-derived calls from the 5' RACE reads in MiXCR, one entry per CDR3 protein. The table has some 400,000 distinct CDR3 sequences, about 17% seen once. Sequencing used PBMCs, obtained before the yellow fever booster vaccination. These TCRs come from a man aged 18 to 29 who received the YFV17D yellow fever vaccine.

The chain carries TRBV9 and TRBJ2-1; perhaps TRBD2 as D (5 bases). V lost 0 bases to trimming and J lost 10 bases, with 8 bases between them. The CDR3 totals 12 residues. Germline V gene data show CDR1 as SGDLS and CDR2 as YYNGEE. The CDR3 here is CASSVVEGEQFF. DNA for the CDR3: TGTGCCAGCAGCGTAGTTGAGGGCGAGCAGTTCTTC.

This clonotype turned up a few times. V usage is TRBV7-9 and J usage is TRBJ1-6; D uncertain. Trimming took 4 bases from V and 0 from J, leaving 7 bases between them. CDR1 and CDR2 (germline): SEHNR, FQNEAQ (reference sequence). The CDR3 totals 15 residues. The CDR3 protein is CASSSTGSYNSPLHF. In nucleotides, the CDR3 is TGTGCCAGCAGCTCGACTGGCTCCTATAATTCACCCCTCCACTTT.

This clonotype was recorded a few times. This chain links TRBV10-3 with TRBJ2-3; 9 nucleotides align to TRBD1. Trimming cost V 2 bases and J 3 bases; bases outside gene matches: 3. The CDR3 is 15 residues long. The germline gives CDR1 ENHRY, CDR2 SYGVKD. This CDR3 is CAISEPGTGTDTQYF. CDR3 bases: TGTGCCATCAGTGAGCCCGGGACAGGGACAGATACGCAGTATTTT.

The sample holds a few counts of this clonotype. V gene TRBV29-1 combines with J gene TRBJ2-3; 7 bases align to TRBD1. V was pared by 7 bases and J by 10 bases, with 17 bases of the junction left unmatched. CDR1 is SQVTM, CDR2 ANQGSEA, per germline. CDR3 length: 14 amino acids. DNA for the CDR3: TGCAGCGGGTACAGGGGACGTTCTTCCCATCCGCAGTATTTT. This gives the protein CSGYRGRSSHPQYF.

The gene calls are TRBV7-2 and TRBJ1-1, with a tentative D call TRBD1 (6 bases). Germline CDR1 and CDR2: SGHTA and FQGNSA. Trimming cost V 1 base and J 0 bases, with 9 bases left between them. There are 15 residues in the CDR3. As DNA, the CDR3 is TGTGCCAGCAGCTTAGTTACAGGGTTGAACACTGAAGCTTTCTTT. Translating gives CASSLVTGLNTEAFF.

The chain joins TRBV7-1 to TRBJ2-7; 10 positions match TRBD2. TRBV7-1 is classed as an ORF, of uncertain function. The V and J ends lost 3 bases and 2 bases, in that order; junction bases with no gene match: 4. CDR3 length: 15 amino acids. The CDR3 DNA reads as TGTGCCAGCAGCTCGAGGACTAGCGGAACCTACGAGCAGTACTTC. It encodes CASSSRTSGTYEQYF.

The CDR3 sequence: CAIRTGENTGELFF. The DNA for the CDR3 is TGTGCCATCCGAACTGGAGAGAACACCGGGGAGCTGTTTTTT. The genes are TRBV10-3 and TRBJ2-2, with D hard to call. The CDR3 length is 14 residues. V lost 8 bases and J 1 base, leaving 11 bases between the germline ends. Germline CDR1 and CDR2: ENHRY and SYGVKD.

The chain is built from TRBV7-2 and TRBJ1-2; D is undetermined. The germline gives CDR1 SGHTA, CDR2 FQGNSA. Trimming removed 1 base from V and 6 bases from J, with 9 bases in between. This CDR3 comprises 13 residues. The CDR3 coding sequence is TGTGCCAGCAGCTTAGTTGTCAGTGATGGCTACACCTTC. This codes for CASSLVVSDGYTF.

This clonotype was observed at least ten times. The chain recombines TRBV6-1 with TRBJ2-7; D is perhaps TRBD1 or TRBD2 (6 bases each). The V gene's germline CDR1 is MNHNS and CDR2 SASEGT. The V gene lost 2 bases and the J gene lost 9 bases, with 17 bases spanning the gap. There are 14 residues in the CDR3. CDR3 sequence (DNA): TGTGCCAGCAGTGAACGGGGGACATCCATCGGGCAGTACGTC. It encodes CASSERGTSIGQYV.

This clonotype came up a few times. The chain links TRBV20-1 to TRBJ1-2, with 8 bases lining up with TRBD1. The germline V gene has CDR1 DFQATT and CDR2 SNEGSKA (reference sequence). This CDR3 region has 12 residues. V dropped 6 bases and J dropped 6; count of bases not matched to a gene: 6. The CDR3 sequence is CSARDRYHGYTF. The CDR3 nucleotides are TGCAGTGCCCGGGACAGGTACCATGGCTACACCTTC.

This clonotype was observed a few times. This chain uses TRBV27 with TRBJ1-2; 8 positions match TRBD1. CDR3 length: 15 amino acids. CDR1 is MNHEY, CDR2 SMNVEV, per germline (reference sequence). V trimming: 5 bases; J trimming: 4 bases; junction bases outside the gene matches: 9. The CDR3 coding sequence is TGTGCCAGCAGTGATAAGGACAGGGCAGCCTATGGCTACACCTTC. Its protein is CASSDKDRAAYGYTF.

The chain joins TRBV6-6 to TRBJ1-5, with a tentative D call TRBD1 (5 bases). The V gene's germline CDR1 is MNHNY and CDR2 SVGAGI (reference sequence). The CDR3 totals 17 residues. The V end was cut by 4 bases, the J end by 2 bases, with 18 bases between. CDR3 nucleotides: TGTGCCAGCAGTTTACAACAGGACGTCTCTCGCAATCAGCCCCAGCATTTT. Its translation: CASSLQQDVSRNQPQHF.

This clonotype has only a few counts. Its ends do not fully match the called genes, so a read error is possible. DNA of the CDR3: TGTGTCAGCAGGAGGGGACTAGCGGGGGGGAGCTCCTACAATGAGCAGTTCTTC. Protein product: CVSRRGLAGGSSYNEQFF. The chain employs TRBV6-5 and TRBJ2-1, with 16 bases identical to TRBD2. The CDR3 is 18 amino acids. Germline CDR1 is MNHEY and CDR2 is SVGAGI.

This clonotype has more than one count but fewer than ten. The chain carries TRBV4-3 and TRBJ2-3, with TRBD1 as a possible D gene (6 bases). This CDR3 is built from 15 residues. Germline CDR1 is LGHNA and CDR2 is YSLEER. Trimming stripped 1 base from V and 6 bases from J, with 14 bases between. In DNA, the CDR3 is TGCGCCAGCAGCCAAGTGTCAGGGGTCATGGATACGCAGTATTTT. This gives the protein CASSQVSGVMDTQYF.

The V and J genes are TRBV4-2 and TRBJ1-2; possible D gene TRBD1, 5 bases. CDR3 length: 20 residues. Germline values: CDR1 LGHNA, CDR2 YNFKEQ. Deletions cut 5 bases from V and 0 bases from J, with 28 bases between. The CDR3 is CASSSLLLLRRDRANYGYTF. The CDR3 region has the DNA TGTGCCAGCAGCTCCCTATTGTTACTTAGGCGGGACCGCGCTAACTATGGCTACACCTTC.

In this sample, this clonotype turned up a few times. The V call is TRBV7-2, the J call TRBJ2-1, with D possibly matching TRBD2 (5 bases). The germline V gene has CDR1 SGHTA and CDR2 FQGNSA. CDR3 length: 13 amino acids. Trimming cost V 6 bases and J 9 bases, with 15 bases left between them. CDR3 sequence reads: CASRKSLEGEQFF. The CDR3 nucleotides are TGTGCCAGCAGGAAGTCCTTAGAGGGTGAGCAGTTCTTC.

The chain is built from TRBV27 and TRBJ2-1; D uncertain. CDR1 is MNHEY and CDR2 is SMNVEV in the germline V gene (reference sequence). This CDR3 comprises 12 residues. Trimming removed 1 base at V and 9 bases at J, with 7 bases between. CDR3: CASSLFGGEQFF. The CDR3 nucleotides read TGTGCCAGCAGTTTATTCGGTGGTGAGCAGTTCTTC.

This clonotype was detected many times. The gene calls are TRBV6-5 and TRBJ2-7, with D possibly being TRBD2 (5 bases). Deletions cut 2 bases from V and 3 bases from J, with 8 bases between. This CDR3 has 13 amino acids. Germline loops: CDR1 MNHEY, CDR2 SVGAGI. Here the CDR3 reads CASSYRGGYEQYF. CDR3 sequence (DNA): TGTGCCAGCAGTTACCGAGGAGGCTACGAGCAGTACTTC.

This clonotype was counted a few times. V usage is TRBV20-1 and J usage is TRBJ1-4; D is ambiguous. V dropped 0 bases and J dropped 7 bases, with 15 bases sitting between them. Germline loops: CDR1 DFQATT, CDR2 SNEGSKA (reference sequence). The CDR3 covers 15 residues. The CDR3 protein is CSARDPSAGGEKLFF. The CDR3 DNA sequence: TGCAGTGCTAGAGATCCCAGTGCGGGAGGTGAAAAACTGTTTTTT.

The V gene is TRBV28, the J gene TRBJ1-2; maybe TRBD1 (5 bases). From germline, CDR1 is MDHEN and CDR2 SYDVKM. V was pared by 11 bases and J by 0 bases, with 7 bases between. The CDR3 loop spans 11 amino acids. CDR3 residues: CAGGANYGYTF. CDR3 coding DNA: TGTGCCGGGGGGGCTAACTATGGCTACACCTTC.